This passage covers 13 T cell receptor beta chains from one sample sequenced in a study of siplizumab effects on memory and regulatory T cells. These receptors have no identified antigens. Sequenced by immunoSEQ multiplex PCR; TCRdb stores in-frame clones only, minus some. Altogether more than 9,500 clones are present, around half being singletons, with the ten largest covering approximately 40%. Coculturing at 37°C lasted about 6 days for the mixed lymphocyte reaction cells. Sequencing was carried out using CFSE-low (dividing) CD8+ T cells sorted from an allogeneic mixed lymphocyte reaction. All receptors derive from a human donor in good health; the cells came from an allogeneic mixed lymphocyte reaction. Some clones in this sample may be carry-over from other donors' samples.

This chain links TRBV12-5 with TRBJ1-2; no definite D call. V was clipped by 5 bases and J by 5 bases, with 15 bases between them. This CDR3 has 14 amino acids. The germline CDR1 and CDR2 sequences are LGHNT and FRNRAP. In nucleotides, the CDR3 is TGTGCTAGTGGTCTGCACTGGGCAGCTTATGGCTACACCTTC. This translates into CASGLHWAAYGYTF.

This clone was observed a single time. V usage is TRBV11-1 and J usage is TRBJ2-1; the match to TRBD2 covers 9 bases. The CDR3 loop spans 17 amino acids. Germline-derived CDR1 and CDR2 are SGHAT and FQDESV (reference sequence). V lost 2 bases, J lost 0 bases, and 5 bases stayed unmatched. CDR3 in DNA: TGTGCCAGCAGCTTAAGGCTAGCGGGGTACTCCTACAATGAGCAGTTCTTC. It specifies CASSLRLAGYSYNEQFF.

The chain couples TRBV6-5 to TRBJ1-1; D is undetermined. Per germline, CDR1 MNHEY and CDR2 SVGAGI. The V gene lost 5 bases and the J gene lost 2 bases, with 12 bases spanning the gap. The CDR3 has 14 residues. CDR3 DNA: TGTGCCAGCAGTATGTCAGGCTCTAACACTGAAGCTTTCTTT. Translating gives CASSMSGSNTEAFF.

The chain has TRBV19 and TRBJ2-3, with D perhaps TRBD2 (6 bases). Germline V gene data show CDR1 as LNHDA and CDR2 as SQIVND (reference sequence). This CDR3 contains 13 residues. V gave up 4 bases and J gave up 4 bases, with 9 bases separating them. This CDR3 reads CASSKWGADTQYF. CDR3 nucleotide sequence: TGTGCCAGTAGTAAGTGGGGGGCAGATACGCAGTATTTT.

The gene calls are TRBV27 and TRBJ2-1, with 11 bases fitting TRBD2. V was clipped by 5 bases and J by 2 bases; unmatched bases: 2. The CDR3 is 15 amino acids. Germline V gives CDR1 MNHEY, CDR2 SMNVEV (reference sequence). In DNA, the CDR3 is TGTGCCAGCAGTGTGACTAGCGGGACCTACAATGAGCAGTTCTTC. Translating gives CASSVTSGTYNEQFF.

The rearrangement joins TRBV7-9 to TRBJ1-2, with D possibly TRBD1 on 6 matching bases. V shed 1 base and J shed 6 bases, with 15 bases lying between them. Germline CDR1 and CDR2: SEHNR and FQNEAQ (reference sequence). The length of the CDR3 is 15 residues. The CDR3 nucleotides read TGTGCCAGCAGCTTAGGGACGGGGGCGAGAGATGGCTACACCTTC. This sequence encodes CASSLGTGARDGYTF. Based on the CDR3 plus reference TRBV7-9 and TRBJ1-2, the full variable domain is DTGVSQNPRHKITKRGQNVTFRCDPISEHNRLYWYRQTLGQGPEFLTYFQNEAQLEKSRLLSDRFSAERPKGSFSTLEIQRTEQGDSAMYLCASSLGTGARDGYTFGSGTRLTVV.

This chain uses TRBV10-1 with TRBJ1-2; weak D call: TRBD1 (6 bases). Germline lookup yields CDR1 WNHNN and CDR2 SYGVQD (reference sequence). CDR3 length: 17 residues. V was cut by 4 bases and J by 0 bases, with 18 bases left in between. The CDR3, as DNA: TGCGCCAGCAGTGTAGTGGACAGCCCAAAGACTAACTATGGCTACACCTTC. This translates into CASSVVDSPKTNYGYTF.

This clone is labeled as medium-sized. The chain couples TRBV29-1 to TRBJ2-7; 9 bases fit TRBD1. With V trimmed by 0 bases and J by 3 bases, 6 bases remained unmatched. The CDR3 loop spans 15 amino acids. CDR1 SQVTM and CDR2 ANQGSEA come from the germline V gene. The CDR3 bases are TGCAGCGTTGAAGAGGGGACAGGGTACGACTACGAGCAGTACTTC. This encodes CSVEEGTGYDYEQYF.

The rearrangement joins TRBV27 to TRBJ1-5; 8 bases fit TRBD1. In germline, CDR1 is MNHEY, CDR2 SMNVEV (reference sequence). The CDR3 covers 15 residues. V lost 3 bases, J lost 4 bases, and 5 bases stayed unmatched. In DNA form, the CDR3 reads TGTGCCAGCAGTTTGTGGCAGGGGGCAAATCAGCCCCAGCATTTT. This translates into CASSLWQGANQPQHF.

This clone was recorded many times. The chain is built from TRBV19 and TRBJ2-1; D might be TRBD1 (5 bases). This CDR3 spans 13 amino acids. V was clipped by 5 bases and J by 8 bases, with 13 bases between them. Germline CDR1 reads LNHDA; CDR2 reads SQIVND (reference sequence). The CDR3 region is CASSPSQGYEQFF. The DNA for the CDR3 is TGTGCCAGTAGTCCGTCGCAGGGCTATGAGCAGTTCTTC.

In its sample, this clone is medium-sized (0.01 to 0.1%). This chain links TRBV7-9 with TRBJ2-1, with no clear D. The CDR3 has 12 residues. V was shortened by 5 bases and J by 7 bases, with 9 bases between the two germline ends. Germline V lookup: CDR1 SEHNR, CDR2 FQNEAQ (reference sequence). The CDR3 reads CASSNTRNEQFF. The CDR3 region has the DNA TGTGCCAGCAGCAACACCCGGAATGAGCAGTTCTTC.

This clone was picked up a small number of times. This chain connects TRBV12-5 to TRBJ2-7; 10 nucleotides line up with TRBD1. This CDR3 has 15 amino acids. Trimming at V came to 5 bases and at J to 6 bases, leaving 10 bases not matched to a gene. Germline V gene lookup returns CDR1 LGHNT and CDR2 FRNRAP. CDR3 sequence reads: CASGAPSGTGVEQYF. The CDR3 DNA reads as TGTGCTAGTGGTGCACCCTCCGGGACAGGGGTCGAGCAGTACTTC.

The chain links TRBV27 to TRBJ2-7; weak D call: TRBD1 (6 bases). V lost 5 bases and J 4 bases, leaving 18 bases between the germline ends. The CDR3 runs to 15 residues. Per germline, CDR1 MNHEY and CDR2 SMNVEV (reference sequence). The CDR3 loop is CASSESTGTIYEQYF. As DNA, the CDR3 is TGTGCCAGCAGTGAGTCGACAGGTACCATATACGAGCAGTACTTC.